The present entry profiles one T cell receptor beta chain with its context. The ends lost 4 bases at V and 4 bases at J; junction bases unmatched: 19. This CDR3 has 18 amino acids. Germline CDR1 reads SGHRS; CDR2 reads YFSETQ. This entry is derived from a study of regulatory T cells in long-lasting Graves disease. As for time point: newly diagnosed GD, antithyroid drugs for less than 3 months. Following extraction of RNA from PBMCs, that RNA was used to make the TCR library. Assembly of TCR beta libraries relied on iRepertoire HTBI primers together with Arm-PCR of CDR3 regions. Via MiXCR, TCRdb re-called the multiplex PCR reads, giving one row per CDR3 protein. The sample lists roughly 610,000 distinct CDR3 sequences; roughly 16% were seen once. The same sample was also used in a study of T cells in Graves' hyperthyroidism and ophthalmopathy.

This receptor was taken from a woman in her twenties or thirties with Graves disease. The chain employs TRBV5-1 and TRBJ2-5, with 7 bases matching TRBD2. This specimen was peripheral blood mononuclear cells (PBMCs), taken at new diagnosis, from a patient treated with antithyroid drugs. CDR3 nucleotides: TGCGCCAGCAGCCACGAGGGCGGGTCGCGGGAGATCGTAGAGACCCAGTACTTC. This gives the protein CASSHEGGSREIVETQYF.